Listed below are T cell receptor beta chains from one sample, sequenced in a study of Graves' ophthalmopathy and Graves' hyperthyroidism. Via MiXCR, TCRdb re-called the multiplex PCR reads, giving one row per CDR3 protein. The sample carries 300,000 to 400,000 distinct CDR3 sequences, about a sixth recorded once. The sample consisted of peripheral blood. The receptor set was obtained from an adult woman with stable Graves' hyperthyroidism. Each CDR3 is given with its conserved first and last residue. D genes are given only for firm matches. The size field is filled for only some rows; it gives once, few, many or a size class.

TRBV2,TRBJ2-5,.,.,CASSEGVGFETQYF,TGTGCCAGCAGTGAGGGGGTGGGTTTTGAGACCCAGTACTTC
TRBV20-1,TRBJ1-6,.,many,CSARAGSRNSPLHF,TGCAGTGCTAGAGCAGGGTCCCGTAATTCACCCCTCCACTTT
TRBV5-5,TRBJ2-7,TRBD2,few,CASSLPGGPYEQYF,TGTGCCAGCAGCTTGCCGGGGGGACCCTACGAGCAGTACTTC
TRBV30,TRBJ1-2,.,many,CAFGIRLAAYGYTF,TGTGCCTTTGGAATAAGGCTGGCAGCATATGGCTACACCTTC
TRBV2,TRBJ2-7,.,many,CASNEGIRRDSYEQYF,TGTGCCAGCAACGAAGGGATTCGGAGAGACTCCTACGAGCAGTACTTC
TRBV2,TRBJ2-5,.,many,CASSDRFRGPDQETQYF,TGTGCCAGCAGTGATAGGTTCAGGGGACCTGACCAAGAGACCCAGTACTTC
TRBV12-3/TRBV12-4,TRBJ2-7,.,many,CASSLAPGSNEQYF,TGTGCCAGCAGTTTAGCACCAGGGTCTAACGAGCAGTACTTC
TRBV7-2,TRBJ2-2,TRBD1,many,CASSLRDRDTGELFF,TGTGCCAGCAGCTTGCGGGACAGGGACACCGGGGAGCTGTTTTTT
TRBV11-2,TRBJ1-1,.,.,CASSLGQKVAEAFF,TGTGCCAGCAGCTTAGGGCAGAAAGTAGCTGAAGCTTTCTTT
TRBV12-3/TRBV12-4,TRBJ1-5,.,many,CATPPGARGNQPQHF,TGTGCCACCCCTCCCGGGGCCCGGGGTAATCAGCCCCAGCATTTT
TRBV12-3/TRBV12-4,TRBJ2-7,.,many,CASSFQDGGSEQYF,TGTGCCAGCAGTTTTCAGGACGGGGGCTCCGAGCAGTACTTC
TRBV20-1,TRBJ2-6,.,many,CSALETAETSGANVLTF,TGCAGTGCTCTCGAGACAGCCGAGACGTCTGGGGCCAACGTCCTGACTTTC
TRBV12-5,TRBJ1-1,TRBD1,many,CASGPSGGGGIAFF,TGTGCTAGTGGTCCGTCGGGAGGGGGCGGAATAGCTTTCTTT
TRBV6-1,TRBJ2-2,.,many,CASRELSNTGELFF,TGTGCCAGCAGGGAGCTATCGAACACCGGGGAGCTGTTTTTT
TRBV20-1,TRBJ1-1,TRBD1,many,CSARTGEEAFF,TGCAGTGCGAGGACAGGGGAGGAAGCTTTCTTT
TRBV28,TRBJ2-3,TRBD2,few,CASSPEGRDYVGADTQYF,TGTGCCAGCAGCCCCGAGGGCCGGGACTATGTTGGGGCAGATACGCAGTATTTT
TRBV29-1,TRBJ2-7,.,many,CSVEIVGRYEQYF,TGCAGCGTTGAAATTGTGGGAAGATACGAGCAGTACTTC
TRBV11-1,TRBJ2-7,TRBD1,.,CASSLLTGGYYYEQYF,TGTGCCAGCAGCTTATTAACAGGGGGCTACTACTACGAGCAGTACTTC
TRBV14,TRBJ1-1,.,many,CASSHEGHGNTEAFF,TGTGCCAGCAGCCACGAGGGGCACGGGAACACTGAAGCTTTCTTT
TRBV12-3/TRBV12-4,TRBJ1-2,TRBD1,.,CASSFVRDRAGYTF,TGTGCCAGCAGTTTTGTACGGGACAGGGCCGGCTACACCTTC
TRBV6-5,TRBJ1-3,.,few,CASSWPGSGNTIYF,TGTGCCAGCAGTTGGCCGGGTTCAGGAAACACCATATATTTT
TRBV28,TRBJ1-1,TRBD1,.,CASSRQGALYTEAFF,TGTGCCAGCAGTAGACAGGGGGCCTTATATACTGAAGCTTTCTTT
TRBV3-1,TRBJ2-7,.,many,CASSQDTGPYEQYF,TGTGCCAGCAGCCAAGATACCGGACCCTACGAGCAGTACTTC